These 7 T cell receptor beta chains originate from one sample sequenced in a study of blood T cell repertoires in COVID-19. Clones were sequenced by immunoSEQ multiplex PCR, and TCRdb holds only the in-frame ones, with some missing. Altogether 150,000 to 200,000 clones are present, around 80% being singletons, with the ten largest covering around 6.3%. Sequenced sample: peripheral blood. These receptors came from a man between 65 and 85 years old with active or convalescent COVID-19.

The table lists this clone with a few counts. This chain joins TRBV9 and TRBJ2-7; no clear D. CDR3 length: 15 residues. V was cut by 0 bases and J by 3 bases, with 13 bases left in between. Germline assignment: CDR1 SGDLS and CDR2 YYNGEE. The CDR3 region is CASSVEASTGYEQYF. In DNA form, the CDR3 reads TGTGCCAGCAGCGTAGAAGCGTCTACGGGCTACGAGCAGTACTTC.

The V call is TRBV5-1, the J call TRBJ2-5; 7 bases agree with TRBD1. CDR3 length: 13 amino acids. J was trimmed by 9 bases and V by 4 bases; bases with no gene match: 9. Looked up from germline, CDR1 is SGHRS and CDR2 is YFSETQ. The CDR3 DNA reads TGCGCCAGCAGCCCTCACCCCGACAGGGCCCAGTACTTC. Protein product: CASSPHPDRAQYF. Variable domain in full (rest from reference TRBV5-1 and TRBJ2-5): KAGVTQTPRYLIKTRGQQVTLSCSPISGHRSVSWYQQTPGQGLQFLFEYFSETQRNKGNFPGRFSGRQFSNSRSEMNVSTLELGDSALYLCASSPHPDRAQYFGPGTRLLVL.

This chain joins TRBV12-3 or TRBV12-4 and TRBJ2-7; D might be TRBD1 (5 bases). The V end was cut by 6 bases, the J end by 3 bases, with 12 bases between. The CDR3 length is 13 residues. The CDR3 loop is CASRPTTGYEQYF. In DNA, the CDR3 is TGTGCCAGCAGACCAACCACAGGCTACGAGCAGTACTTC.

The chain joins TRBV5-5 to TRBJ1-1; maybe TRBD1 (5 bases). The CDR3 is made up of 13 amino acids. Trimming took off 1 base at V and 4 bases at J, with 8 bases between the two ends. In germline, CDR1 is SGHKS, CDR2 YYEKEE (reference sequence). The CDR3 DNA reads TGTGCCAGCAGCTTGAACGGGGGCACTGAAGCTTTCTTT. This codes for CASSLNGGTEAFF.

This chain links TRBV6-5 with TRBJ1-2, with D unclear. Trimming pared 7 bases from V and 4 bases from J, leaving 19 bases between. Per the germline V gene, CDR1 is MNHEY and CDR2 is SVGAGI. The CDR3 length is 15 residues. The CDR3 reads CASKTEDGDGYGYTF. Here the CDR3 DNA reads TGTGCCAGCAAGACTGAGGATGGTGACGGCTATGGCTACACCTTC.

The rearrangement links TRBV7-2 to TRBJ1-3; the D gene is possibly TRBD1 (5 bases). V was pared by 3 bases and J by 6 bases, with 18 bases between. Germline values: CDR1 SGHTA, CDR2 FQGNSA. This CDR3 is built from 16 residues. CDR3: CASSFFVGGGENTIYF. CDR3 DNA: TGTGCCAGCAGCTTTTTCGTCGGGGGAGGTGAAAACACCATATATTTT.

This clone was seen a handful of times. The rearrangement joins TRBV12-3 or TRBV12-4 to TRBJ1-2, with TRBD1 as a possible D gene (5 bases). The CDR3 runs to 13 residues. V lost 4 bases and J lost 8, with 14 bases in between. The CDR3 here is CASSWGGRRGYTF. The CDR3 region has the DNA TGTGCCAGCAGTTGGGGGGGGAGGAGGGGCTACACCTTC.